The clone carrying this T cell receptor (beta chain) was detected ten times or more. The CDR3 length is 13 residues. CDR1 is MNHEY and CDR2 is SVGAGI in the germline V gene. V was trimmed by 7 bases and J by 7 bases, leaving 16 bases between them. The sample belongs to a study of control samples from healthy donors and cancer patients. Some clones are missing from TCRdb's copy, which holds only in-frame ones; the method was immunoSEQ multiplex PCR. The sample carries some 120,000 clones, approximately 92% recorded once. The chain recombines TRBV6-5 with TRBJ1-2; D is uncertain. The source is a woman aged 50 to 65 with colorectal cancer. The sample taken for sequencing was PBMCs. The CDR3 sequence is CASTLTVTGGYTF. The CDR3 nucleotides are TGTGCCAGCACCCTAACAGTTACGGGTGGCTACACCTTC.